Each of the 31 T cell receptor beta chains below was sequenced from the same sample in a study of blood T cell repertoires in COVID-19. Libraries were prepared by immunoSEQ multiplex PCR; TCRdb keeps only in-frame clonotypes and omits some of them. The repertoire holds roughly 80,000 clones, roughly 89% seen once, with 1.5% to 2% in the top ten. The sample consisted of peripheral blood. The receptor set was obtained from a woman in her 50s in a cohort sampled during active COVID-19.

The gene calls are TRBV28 and TRBJ2-6; 10 nucleotides agree with TRBD1. Germline CDR1 and CDR2: MDHEN and SYDVKM. There are 18 residues in the CDR3. Losses at the gene ends were 2 bases for V and 4 bases for J; bases not matched to a gene: 8. CDR3 protein: CASSLGDRGPPGANVLTF. The DNA for the CDR3 is TGTGCCAGCAGTTTAGGGGACAGGGGTCCTCCCGGGGCCAACGTCCTGACTTTC.

In this sample, this clone turned up once. V and J are TRBV5-1 and TRBJ2-3; 8 bases are a match to TRBD2. In germline, CDR1 is SGHRS, CDR2 YFSETQ. This CDR3 has 17 residues. Trimming cost V 1 base and J 2 bases; bases outside gene matches: 9. The CDR3, as DNA: TGCGCCAGCAGCTTGCCGACCGGGCGGGGGGACACAGATACGCAGTATTTT. It is translated as CASSLPTGRGDTDTQYF.

In this sample, this clone turned up once. The rearrangement links TRBV4-2 to TRBJ2-3, with 10 bases aligning to TRBD2. This CDR3 is built from 18 residues. Germline V gene lookup returns CDR1 LGHNA and CDR2 YNFKEQ. The junction had 12 bases not matched to a gene; V was cut back by 0 bases and J by 6 bases. CDR3 sequence (DNA): TGTGCCAGCAGCCAAGAGGGGACTAGCGCCCCCCGACGGGATACGCAGTATTTT. Translated, it gives CASSQEGTSAPRRDTQYF.

J is TRBJ2-1 and V is TRBV9; maybe TRBD2 (6 bases). Germline V gives CDR1 SGDLS, CDR2 YYNGEE. V was shortened by 4 bases and J by 6 bases, with 20 bases between the two germline ends. This CDR3 comprises 16 residues. CDR3 sequence reads: CASSPESSSVPNEQFF. CDR3 sequence (DNA): TGTGCCAGCAGCCCCGAATCCTCTAGCGTCCCCAATGAGCAGTTCTTC.

The chain recombines TRBV6-5 with TRBJ1-4; 10 positions agree with TRBD1. Germline assignment: CDR1 MNHEY and CDR2 SVGAGI. The CDR3 length is 14 residues. The J segment lost 8 bases and the V segment lost 7 bases, leaving 7 bases of the junction unmatched. The CDR3 protein is CASTLGQGMEKLFF. The DNA for the CDR3 is TGTGCCAGCACTCTGGGACAGGGGATGGAAAAACTGTTTTTT.

This chain connects TRBV29-1 to TRBJ2-3; D may be TRBD1 (5 bases). V shed 7 bases and J shed 1 base, with 21 bases lying between them. Germline assignment: CDR1 SQVTM and CDR2 ANQGSEA. The CDR3 is 16 residues long. The DNA for the CDR3 is TGCAGCGCCCTGGGGCTGCAAGAGAAGGGCACAGATACGCAGTATTTT. Amino acid sequence: CSALGLQEKGTDTQYF.

The chain joins TRBV5-4 to TRBJ2-1, with a tentative D call TRBD2 (6 bases). CDR3 length: 14 amino acids. Germline lookup yields CDR1 SGHNT and CDR2 YYREEE (reference sequence). V shed 1 base and J shed 9 bases, with 14 bases lying between them. CDR3 sequence (DNA): TGTGCCAGCAGCTTGTCGGAGGGTATGAGTGAGCAGTTCTTC. Amino acid sequence: CASSLSEGMSEQFF.

The chain couples TRBV10-2 to TRBJ2-7, with 9 nucleotides matching TRBD1. The CDR3 extends over 15 amino acids. The germline V gene has CDR1 WSHSY and CDR2 SAAADI. The trim removed 3 bases at V and 4 bases at J, leaving 7 bases unmatched. The CDR3 loop is CASSETGTGTYEQYF. The DNA for the CDR3 is TGCGCCAGCAGTGAAACCGGGACAGGGACATACGAGCAGTACTTC.

The chain carries TRBV6-6 and TRBJ2-1; 12 nucleotides line up with TRBD2. The ends lost 0 bases at V and 10 bases at J; junction bases unmatched: 7. Germline V gene sequence: CDR1 MNHNY, CDR2 SVGAGI (reference sequence). The CDR3 is made up of 16 amino acids. CDR3 sequence: CASSYSTSGSGREQFF. In nucleotides, the CDR3 is TGTGCCAGCAGTTACTCGACTAGCGGGAGTGGACGGGAGCAGTTCTTC.

The gene calls are TRBV6-5 and TRBJ2-1, with no clear D. CDR3 length: 13 amino acids. Trimming left V 7 bases short and J 4 bases short, with 11 bases between. Per germline, CDR1 MNHEY and CDR2 SVGAGI. The CDR3 DNA follows: TGTGCCAGCATGAGGAGAGCTTACAATGAGCAGTTCTTC. Residues: CASMRRAYNEQFF.

In its sample, this clone was seen once. The chain has TRBV5-1 and TRBJ1-1, with 8 bases matching TRBD1. V gave up 4 bases and J gave up 4 bases; unmatched junction bases: 9. This CDR3 is built from 15 residues. The V gene's germline CDR1 is SGHRS and CDR2 YFSETQ. CDR3: CASSPRGQAGTEAFF. The DNA for the CDR3 is TGCGCCAGCAGCCCTCGGGGACAGGCGGGCACTGAAGCTTTCTTT. The whole variable domain, filled in from reference TRBV5-1 and TRBJ1-1, reads KAGVTQTPRYLIKTRGQQVTLSCSPISGHRSVSWYQQTPGQGLQFLFEYFSETQRNKGNFPGRFSGRQFSNSRSEMNVSTLELGDSALYLCASSPRGQAGTEAFFGQGTRLTVV.

CDR3 coding DNA: TGTGCCAGCATCCCGGGACAGGGATTCCTGCAGGGACCCCTCCACTTT. Translation: CASIPGQGFLQGPLHF. This chain links TRBV5-4 with TRBJ1-6, with TRBD1 matching over 9 bases. Germline CDR1 and CDR2: SGHNT and YYREEE (reference sequence). The CDR3 has 16 residues. With 6 bases clipped from V and 12 bases from J, the junction kept 16 bases outside the gene matches.

The CDR3 DNA follows: TGTGCCACCACAGAATCGTCTCGTGGGGCCAACGTCCTGACTTTC. It specifies CATTESSRGANVLTF. This rearrangement joins TRBV10-3 to TRBJ2-6; D remains ambiguous. The CDR3 length is 15 residues. V lost 10 bases to trimming and J lost 3 bases, with 16 bases between them. Germline lookup yields CDR1 ENHRY and CDR2 SYGVKD.

V usage is TRBV19 and J usage is TRBJ1-1; D call uncertain. Looked up from germline, CDR1 is LNHDA and CDR2 is SQIVND (reference sequence). Deletions cut 4 bases from V and 1 base from J, with 7 bases between. The CDR3 is 13 amino acids. The CDR3: CASSTVQNTEAFF. The CDR3 DNA is TGTGCCAGTAGTACAGTCCAGAACACTGAAGCTTTCTTT.

This chain uses TRBV30 with TRBJ2-5, with unresolved D. V was cut by 1 base and J by 5 bases, with 8 bases left in between. Germline CDR1 GTSNPN, CDR2 SVGIG (reference sequence). CDR3 length: 12 residues. The DNA of the CDR3 is TGTGCCTGGAGTGCCTCCCCGGAGACCCAGTACTTC. Its protein is CAWSASPETQYF.

The chain combines TRBV7-9 with TRBJ1-2; 7 positions agree with TRBD1. The CDR3 spans 13 residues. The J segment lost 6 bases and the V segment lost 3 bases, leaving 4 bases of the junction unmatched. Germline V gene data show CDR1 as SEHNR and CDR2 as FQNEAQ (reference sequence). CDR3 sequence reads: CASSFETGHGYTF. The CDR3 nucleotides read TGTGCCAGCAGCTTCGAGACAGGGCATGGCTACACCTTC.

This clone has just one count. The chain has TRBV28 and TRBJ2-7; 7 bases line up with TRBD1. Germline V gene data show CDR1 as MDHEN and CDR2 as SYDVKM. V lost 4 bases, J lost 3 bases, and 6 bases stayed unmatched. CDR3 length equals 14 residues. DNA of the CDR3: TGTGCCAGCAGTTCCGGGGACAGAAACTACGAGCAGTACTTC. Protein: CASSSGDRNYEQYF.

V and J are TRBV28 and TRBJ1-5; D is undetermined. The CDR3 consists of 13 residues. CDR1 is MDHEN and CDR2 is SYDVKM in the germline V gene. The germline V and J ends were trimmed by 4 bases and 11 bases, with 15 bases remaining between them. The DNA for the CDR3 is TGTGCCAGCAGTTCCCTATTGTTGAGCTCCCAGCATTTT. Its translation is CASSSLLLSSQHF.

The CDR3 loop is CASSPTWTGGLADTQYF. DNA of the CDR3: TGTGCCAGCAGCCCCACATGGACAGGGGGCCTCGCAGATACGCAGTATTTT. This rearrangement joins TRBV7-9 to TRBJ2-3, with 11 bases that match TRBD1. The V gene's germline CDR1 is SEHNR and CDR2 FQNEAQ (reference sequence). The V and J ends lost 5 bases and 4 bases, in that order; junction bases with no gene match: 11. This CDR3 region has 17 residues.

CDR3 protein: CASRPPESSYNEQFF. For the CDR3, the DNA is TGTGCCAGCCGGCCCCCGGAGAGCTCCTACAATGAGCAGTTCTTC. The chain is built from TRBV6-5 and TRBJ2-1; the D is unclear. The CDR3 runs to 15 residues. Trimming removed 8 bases at V and 0 bases at J, with 14 bases between. Germline CDR1 reads MNHEY; CDR2 reads SVGAGI.

J is TRBJ2-7 and V is TRBV4-1; TRBD1 might be the D (6 bases). The CDR3 runs 13 residues. Trimming cost V 3 bases and J 3 bases, with 9 bases left between them. The germline V gene encodes CDR1 MGHRA and CDR2 YSYEKL. CDR3 region: CASSQQQGYEQYF. In DNA form, the CDR3 reads TGCGCCAGCAGCCAGCAACAGGGCTACGAGCAGTACTTC.

In nucleotides, the CDR3 is TGTGCCAGCAGCGTAGGAGGCAGCTCTAACTATGGCTACACCTTC. It yields the protein CASSVGGSSNYGYTF. The gene calls are TRBV9 and TRBJ1-2; no reliable D call. Germline V CDR1 and CDR2: SGDLS, YYNGEE. There are 15 residues in the CDR3. V shed 0 bases and J shed 0 bases, with 9 bases lying between them.

The V gene is TRBV5-4, the J gene TRBJ2-2; 11 bases are shared with TRBD2. V dropped 4 bases and J dropped 1; count of bases not matched to a gene: 6. Germline lookup yields CDR1 SGHNT and CDR2 YYREEE (reference sequence). The CDR3 has 17 residues. The CDR3 reads CASSPRLAGGNTGELFF. CDR3 sequence (DNA): TGTGCCAGCAGCCCCCGGCTAGCGGGAGGGAACACCGGGGAGCTGTTTTTT. Using reference TRBV5-4 and TRBJ2-2 for the parts outside the CDR3, the full variable domain is ETGVTQSPTHLIKTRGQQVTLRCSSQSGHNTVSWYQQALGQGPQFIFQYYREEENGRGNFPPRFSGLQFPNYSSELNVNALELDDSALYLCASSPRLAGGNTGELFFGEGSRLTVL.

This clone came up a few times. The chain employs TRBV5-4 and TRBJ2-7, with 9 nucleotides matching TRBD2. This CDR3 contains 15 residues. Germline V CDR1 and CDR2: SGHNT, YYREEE (reference sequence). J gave up 6 bases and V 4 bases, and 11 bases lay outside the gene matches. CDR3 sequence reads: CASSRGLAGATEQYF. DNA for the CDR3: TGTGCCAGCAGCAGAGGATTAGCGGGGGCAACCGAGCAGTACTTC.

This chain joins TRBV6-1 and TRBJ2-7, with D perhaps TRBD2 (6 bases). In germline, CDR1 is MNHNS, CDR2 SASEGT. This CDR3 comprises 15 residues. V was pared by 0 bases and J by 3 bases, with 12 bases between. This CDR3 reads CASSEANGSFYEQYF. DNA of the CDR3: TGTGCCAGCAGTGAAGCGAACGGGAGTTTCTACGAGCAGTACTTC.

The chain employs TRBV28 and TRBJ2-5; 7 positions match TRBD2. CDR1 MDHEN and CDR2 SYDVKM come from the germline V gene. V trimming: 7 bases; J trimming: 3 bases; junction bases outside the gene matches: 11. This CDR3 spans 15 amino acids. This CDR3 is CASTSPWGGKETQYF. The CDR3 region has the DNA TGTGCCAGCACGTCTCCGTGGGGAGGGAAAGAGACCCAGTACTTC.

V usage is TRBV6-1 and J usage is TRBJ2-7; perhaps TRBD1 as D (6 bases). V lost 0 bases to trimming and J lost 9 bases, with 18 bases between them. The CDR3 spans 15 residues. Germline loops: CDR1 MNHNS, CDR2 SASEGT. The CDR3 is CASSEADTSGVGQYF. In DNA, the CDR3 is TGTGCCAGCAGTGAAGCGGATACCTCAGGGGTCGGGCAGTACTTC.

DNA of the CDR3: TGTGCCAGCGAGACTAGCGGGAGTTCCGAGCAGTACTTC. It specifies CASETSGSSEQYF. V usage is TRBV3-1 (or the pseudogene TRBV3-2) and J usage is TRBJ2-7, with 12 nucleotides matching TRBD2. Germline CDR1 is LGHDT and CDR2 is YNNKEL (reference sequence). This CDR3 contains 13 residues. Trimming took 8 bases from V and 6 from J; bases not matched to a gene: 5.

The V call is TRBV18, the J call TRBJ2-7, with 7 bases matching TRBD1. CDR3 length: 15 amino acids. V trimming: 6 bases; J trimming: 1 base; junction bases outside the gene matches: 9. CDR1 KGHSH and CDR2 LQKENI come from the germline V gene. The CDR3 reads CASSHGQVSSYEQYF. CDR3 nucleotide sequence: TGTGCCAGCTCCCACGGACAGGTATCTTCCTACGAGCAGTACTTC.

This chain connects TRBV3-1 (or the pseudogene TRBV3-2) to TRBJ1-2; a weak D match, TRBD1 (5 bases). The germline V gene encodes CDR1 LGHDT and CDR2 YNNKEL (reference sequence). The ends were cut back, 4 bases at V and 5 bases at J, with 14 bases in the middle. This CDR3 has 14 amino acids. This CDR3 reads CASSRQSGSYGYTF. The CDR3 DNA is TGTGCCAGCAGCCGACAGAGCGGGAGTTATGGCTACACCTTC.

The chain links TRBV7-3 to TRBJ2-3; D perhaps matches TRBD2 (5 bases). Trimming removed 4 bases from V and 2 bases from J, with 10 bases in between. The germline gives CDR1 SGHTA, CDR2 FQGTGA. The CDR3 runs 14 residues. The CDR3 here is CASSSQRDTDTQYF. The CDR3 nucleotides are TGTGCCAGCAGCTCTCAGAGGGACACAGATACGCAGTATTTT.